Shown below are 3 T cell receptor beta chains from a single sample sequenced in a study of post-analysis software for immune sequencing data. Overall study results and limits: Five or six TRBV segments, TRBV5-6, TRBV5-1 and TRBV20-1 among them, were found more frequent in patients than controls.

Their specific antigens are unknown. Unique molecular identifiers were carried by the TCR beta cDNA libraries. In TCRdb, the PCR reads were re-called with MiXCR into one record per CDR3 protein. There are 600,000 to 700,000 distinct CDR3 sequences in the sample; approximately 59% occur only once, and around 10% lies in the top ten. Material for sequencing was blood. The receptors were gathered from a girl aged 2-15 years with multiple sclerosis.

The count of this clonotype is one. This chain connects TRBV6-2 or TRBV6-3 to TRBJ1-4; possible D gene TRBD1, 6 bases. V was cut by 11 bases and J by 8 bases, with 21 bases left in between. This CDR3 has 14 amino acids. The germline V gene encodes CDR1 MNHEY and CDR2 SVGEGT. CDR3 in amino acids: CACTNNRVYEKLFF. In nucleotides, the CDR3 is TGTGCCTGCACCAACAACAGGGTTTACGAAAAACTGTTTTTT.

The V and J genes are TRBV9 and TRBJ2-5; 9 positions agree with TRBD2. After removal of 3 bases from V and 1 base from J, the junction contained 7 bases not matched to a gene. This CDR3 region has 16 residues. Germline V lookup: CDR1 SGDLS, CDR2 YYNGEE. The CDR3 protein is CASSAGLAGPQETQYF. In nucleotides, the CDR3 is TGTGCCAGCAGCGCTGGGCTAGCGGGACCCCAAGAGACCCAGTACTTC.

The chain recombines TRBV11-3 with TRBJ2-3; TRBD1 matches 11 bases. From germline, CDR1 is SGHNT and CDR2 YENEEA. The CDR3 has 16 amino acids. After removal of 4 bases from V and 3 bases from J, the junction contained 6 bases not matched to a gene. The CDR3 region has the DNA TGTGCCAGCAGCTCCGGACAGGGGGCTACGACAGATACGCAGTATTTT. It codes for CASSSGQGATTDTQYF.